This T cell receptor (beta chain) was sequenced in a study of blood T cell repertoires in COVID-19. Study background: The cDNA or gDNA used as material had been derived from T cells, B-cell-depleted T cells, or PBMCs.

The study drew participants aged about 18 to 89 years from roughly 25 US areas. Assay used: immunoSEQ multiplex PCR; TCRdb lists only in-frame clones, some missing. Found here are under 500,000 clones, roughly nine tenths of them singletons; the top ten hold under 2%. V gave up 5 bases and J gave up 0 bases; unmatched junction bases: 12. The CDR3 runs 18 residues. Germline V gene lookup returns CDR1 LNHDA and CDR2 SQIVND (reference sequence). The sample taken for sequencing was PBMCs or T cells enriched from blood (not recorded which). The source of this sequence is a woman under 30 with acute COVID-19. The rearrangement uses TRBV19 and TRBJ2-1; 8 bases match TRBD2. The CDR3 spells CASSPPAGALSSYNEQFF. In DNA, the CDR3 is TGTGCCAGTAGTCCCCCAGCGGGGGCCCTCAGCTCCTACAATGAGCAGTTCTTC.